This entry lists 28 T cell receptor beta chains sequenced from one sample in a study of OX40 agonist ivuxolimab in advanced cancers. The repertoire was sequenced with immunoSEQ multiplex PCR; TCRdb's copy has only in-frame clones and lacks some. The sample has some 37,000 clones; around 80% are singletons. Sample: CD4+ or CD8+ T cells sorted from blood, taken in a trial of the OX40 agonist ivuxolimab. These receptors were taken from an adult with an advanced solid tumor such as melanoma, head and neck, liver or kidney cancer.

This rearrangement joins TRBV28 to TRBJ2-1, with a possible D match to TRBD2 (6 bases). Between the trimmed V and J ends, which lost 7 bases and 2 bases, there was a span of 15 bases. Germline V gene sequence: CDR1 MDHEN, CDR2 SYDVKM. This CDR3 contains 15 residues. CDR3 in amino acids: CASKGRGFTYNEQFF. In DNA form, the CDR3 reads TGTGCCAGCAAGGGACGGGGGTTCACCTACAATGAGCAGTTCTTC.

The chain carries TRBV7-2 and TRBJ1-5; D may be TRBD1 (5 bases). In germline, CDR1 is SGHTA, CDR2 FQGNSA. This CDR3 contains 15 residues. The V end was cut by 2 bases, the J end by 3 bases, with 11 bases between. CDR3 sequence (DNA): TGTGCCAGCAGCTTATATACAGGTGCCAATCAGCCCCAGCATTTT. Protein: CASSLYTGANQPQHF.

The rearrangement joins TRBV7-9 to TRBJ1-3; possibly TRBD1 for D (6 bases). Between the trimmed V and J ends, which lost 1 base and 0 bases, there was a span of 7 bases. Germline CDR1 SEHNR, CDR2 FQNEAQ (reference sequence). The CDR3 extends over 15 amino acids. CDR3 region: CASSLGDNSGNTIYF. The CDR3 DNA follows: TGTGCCAGCAGCTTAGGGGACAACTCTGGAAACACCATATATTTT.

The chain links TRBV7-6 to TRBJ2-5; D tentatively fits TRBD1 or TRBD2 (6 bases each). Trimming took 5 bases from V and 5 from J, leaving 9 bases between them. In germline, CDR1 is SGHVS, CDR2 FNYEAQ. This CDR3 is built from 12 residues. The CDR3 reads CASSQGGETQYF. CDR3 coding DNA: TGTGCCAGCAGCCAAGGGGGGGAGACCCAGTACTTC.

This chain uses TRBV19 with TRBJ2-3, with 7 bases aligning to TRBD2. V shed 8 bases, J shed 3 bases, and the junction held 5 bases outside the gene matches. Germline lookup yields CDR1 LNHDA and CDR2 SQIVND (reference sequence). The CDR3 has 13 amino acids. The chain's CDR3 is CASGRARTDTQYF. The CDR3 coding sequence is TGTGCCAGTGGGAGGGCTCGTACAGATACGCAGTATTTT.

The J gene is TRBJ2-2, the V gene TRBV9; TRBD2 matches at 8 bases. The J segment lost 0 bases and the V segment lost 4 bases, leaving 14 bases of the junction unmatched. CDR3 length equals 19 residues. Germline-derived CDR1 and CDR2 are SGDLS and YYNGEE. CDR3: CASSSTPQVAGPNTGELFF. The CDR3 DNA reads TGTGCCAGCAGCTCCACTCCCCAAGTAGCGGGGCCGAACACCGGGGAGCTGTTTTTT.

The chain couples TRBV30 to TRBJ1-4; D might be TRBD1 (5 bases). V was pared by 6 bases and J by 8 bases, with 16 bases between. CDR1 GTSNPN and CDR2 SVGIG come from the germline V gene (reference sequence). The CDR3 is 13 residues long. As DNA, the CDR3 is TGTGCCTGTAAGGGACCCTCGGGCGAAAAACTGTTTTTT. Protein: CACKGPSGEKLFF. The whole variable domain, filled in from reference TRBV30 and TRBJ1-4, reads SQTIHQWPATLVQPVGSPLSLECTVEGTSNPNLYWYRQAAGRGLQLLFYSVGIGQISSEVPQNLSASRPQDRQFILSSKKLLLSDSGFYLCACKGPSGEKLFFGSGTQLSVL.

This clone came up a few times. This chain uses TRBV7-3 with TRBJ2-2; 8 bases match TRBD2. The germline V gene has CDR1 SGHTA and CDR2 FQGTGA. The V gene end was trimmed by 5 bases and the J gene end by 4 bases; junction bases not matched to a gene: 6. The CDR3 covers 15 residues. The CDR3 sequence: CASSPAGGGTGELFF. DNA for the CDR3: TGTGCCAGCAGCCCCGCGGGGGGCGGCACCGGGGAGCTGTTTTTT.

The rearrangement links TRBV29-1 to TRBJ2-5; TRBD2 is a possible D gene (5 bases). The J call may be incorrect, as the DNA end agrees better with TRBJ2-7. The CDR3 runs to 12 residues. Germline V gene lookup returns CDR1 SQVTM and CDR2 ANQGSEA. The CDR3: CSANGVRTEQYF. In nucleotides, the CDR3 is TGCAGCGCCAACGGGGTCCGGACCGAGCAGTACTTC.

The chain couples TRBV11-2 to TRBJ2-2; D call uncertain. This CDR3 spans 15 amino acids. Germline CDR1 SGHAT, CDR2 FQNNGV. Trimming removed 0 bases from V and 6 bases from J, with 11 bases in between. The CDR3 DNA is TGTGCCAGCAGCTTAGAACTCCCCCGGCCCGGGGAGCTGTTTTTT. This translates into CASSLELPRPGELFF. Variable domain in full (rest from reference TRBV11-2 and TRBJ2-2): EAGVAQSPRYKIIEKRQSVAFWCNPISGHATLYWYQQILGQGPKLLIQFQNNGVVDDSQLPKDRFSAERLKGVDSTLKIQPAKLEDSAVYLCASSLELPRPGELFFGEGSRLTVL.

The CDR3: CASSLEIGRGYTF. As DNA, the CDR3 is TGCGCCAGCAGCTTGGAAATTGGTCGTGGCTACACCTTC. The chain carries TRBV5-1 and TRBJ1-2; no clear D gene. This CDR3 comprises 13 residues. The V end lost 0 bases, the J end lost 7 bases, and 10 bases lay between the germline ends. Germline values: CDR1 SGHRS, CDR2 YFSETQ.

This clone was seen a single time. The chain joins TRBV7-3 to TRBJ2-3, with D possibly TRBD1 on 5 matching bases. Trimming took off 5 bases at V and 2 bases at J, with 11 bases between the two ends. CDR1 is SGHTA and CDR2 is FQGTGA in the germline V gene. This CDR3 contains 14 residues. CDR3 DNA sequence: TGTGCCAGCAGCCCCGCAGGGATCACAGATACGCAGTATTTT. Amino acids: CASSPAGITDTQYF. The whole variable domain, remainder taken from reference TRBV7-3 and TRBJ2-3, is GAGVSQTPSNKVTEKGKYVELRCDPISGHTALYWYRQSLGQGPEFLIYFQGTGAADDSGLPNDRFFAVRPEGSVSTLKIQRTERGDSAVYLCASSPAGITDTQYFGPGTRLTVL.

This clone showed up just a few times. The CDR3 protein is CSGRQGLDSPLHF. The CDR3 DNA is TGCAGCGGTCGACAGGGGTTGGATTCACCCCTCCACTTT. The V gene is TRBV29-1, the J gene TRBJ1-6, with 8 bases that match TRBD1. The germline CDR1 and CDR2 sequences are SQVTM and ANQGSEA. This CDR3 contains 13 residues. V dropped 7 bases and J dropped 8; count of bases not matched to a gene: 7.

The chain recombines TRBV9 with TRBJ1-4; 7 bases fit TRBD1. With 4 bases clipped from V and 8 bases from J, the junction kept 11 bases outside the gene matches. The CDR3 spans 15 residues. Looked up from germline, CDR1 is SGDLS and CDR2 is YYNGEE. Written as DNA, the CDR3 is TGTGCCAGCAGCCCCCGACAGGGTCTAAGGGAAAAACTGTTTTTT. Translating gives CASSPRQGLREKLFF.

The J gene is TRBJ2-3, the V gene TRBV18; D gene unclear. Looked up from germline, CDR1 is KGHSH and CDR2 is LQKENI. V was trimmed by 3 bases and J by 5 bases, leaving 12 bases between them. CDR3 length equals 14 residues. CDR3 region: CASSPLVGVDTQYF. In nucleotides, the CDR3 is TGTGCCAGCTCACCCCTAGTGGGTGTAGATACGCAGTATTTT.

This sequence joins TRBV6-4 and TRBJ2-1; D gene ambiguous. The CDR3 sequence is 15 residues long. Germline V gene data show CDR1 as MRHNA and CDR2 as SNTAGT. Trimming took off 5 bases at V and 12 bases at J, with 23 bases between the two ends. CDR3: CASSPRALEQKGQFF. The CDR3 DNA reads as TGTGCCAGCAGTCCCCGGGCCCTTGAGCAAAAAGGGCAGTTCTTC.

The CDR3 region is CAWGLAASTDTQYF. The CDR3 DNA sequence: TGTGCCTGGGGTTTAGCGGCGAGCACAGATACGCAGTATTTT. The genes are TRBV30 and TRBJ2-3; D is perhaps TRBD2 (6 bases). Per the germline V gene, CDR1 is GTSNPN and CDR2 is SVGIG (reference sequence). This CDR3 spans 14 amino acids. Trimming removed 5 bases at V and 0 bases at J, with 12 bases between.

The sample holds a few counts of this clone. The J gene is TRBJ2-3, the V gene TRBV9; TRBD2 agrees at 9 bases. CDR1 and CDR2 (germline): SGDLS, YYNGEE. CDR3 length equals 15 residues. V shed 4 bases, J shed 3 bases, and the junction held 6 bases outside the gene matches. CDR3 amino acids: CASSFRLAVTDTQYF. The CDR3 DNA reads TGTGCCAGCAGCTTCCGACTAGCGGTTACAGATACGCAGTATTTT.

This clone was seen a handful of times. This sequence joins TRBV6-5 and TRBJ1-5; D ambiguous. The V and J ends lost 5 bases and 0 bases respectively, with 8 bases between them. The germline V gene encodes CDR1 MNHEY and CDR2 SVGAGI. The CDR3 runs to 14 residues. CDR3: CASSAGNSNQPQHF. CDR3 DNA: TGTGCCAGCAGTGCTGGGAATAGCAATCAGCCCCAGCATTTT.

This chain's CDR3 is CASSFGEAVAFF. CDR3 coding DNA: TGTGCCAGCAGCTTTGGAGAGGCGGTAGCTTTCTTT. The rearrangement uses TRBV7-9 and TRBJ1-1; D ambiguous. Trimming stripped 3 bases from V and 10 bases from J, with 12 bases between. Germline CDR1 SEHNR, CDR2 FQNEAQ (reference sequence). The CDR3 has 12 residues.

This clone was found once. The V call is TRBV5-6, the J call TRBJ2-5, with D unclear. Trimming cost V 3 bases and J 4 bases, with 22 bases left between them. The CDR3 consists of 17 residues. CDR1 SGHDT and CDR2 YYEEEE come from the germline V gene. This CDR3 is CASSSQPTGPLGETQYF. The CDR3 region has the DNA TGTGCCAGCAGCTCGCAACCGACCGGGCCATTGGGAGAGACCCAGTACTTC.

The genes are TRBV7-8 and TRBJ1-6; 7 nucleotides match TRBD1. CDR3 size: 15 residues. With V trimmed by 7 bases and J by 7 bases, 10 bases remained unmatched. The germline V gene encodes CDR1 SGHVS and CDR2 FQNEAQ. CDR3 loop: CASTTQGFGNSPLHF. CDR3 nucleotide sequence: TGTGCCAGCACTACACAGGGGTTTGGAAATTCACCCCTCCACTTT.

There are a few counts of this clone. The rearrangement joins TRBV19 to TRBJ1-5; 7 nucleotides line up with TRBD1. This CDR3 is 16 amino acids long. Unmatched junction bases numbered 11, after V lost 6 bases and J lost 3 bases. From germline, CDR1 is LNHDA and CDR2 SQIVND (reference sequence). The CDR3 bases are TGTGCCAGTAGACAAAGTAGGACAGGAGACAATCAGCCCCAGCATTTT. This codes for CASRQSRTGDNQPQHF. The full variable domain, its missing parts supplied by reference TRBV19 and TRBJ1-5, is DGGITQSPKYLFRKEGQNVTLSCEQNLNHDAMYWYRQDPGQGLRLIYYSQIVNDFQKGDIAEGYSVSREKKESFPLTVTSAQKNPTAFYLCASRQSRTGDNQPQHFGDGTRLSIL.

The chain recombines TRBV6-1 with TRBJ1-1; weak D call: TRBD1 (6 bases). This CDR3 is built from 15 residues. Trimming took off 1 base at V and 4 bases at J, with 13 bases between the two ends. The germline CDR1 and CDR2 sequences are MNHNS and SASEGT. As DNA, the CDR3 is TGTGCCAGCAGTGAAGGGGGGCTCCAGGGCACTGAAGCTTTCTTT. It encodes CASSEGGLQGTEAFF.

The chain combines TRBV7-8 with TRBJ2-2; possible D gene TRBD1, 5 bases. The CDR3 contains 13 residues. V gave up 7 bases and J gave up 6 bases, with 12 bases separating them. Per the germline V gene, CDR1 is SGHVS and CDR2 is FQNEAQ. The CDR3 DNA reads as TGTGCCAGCAACAGGAGAGTCCCCGGGGAGCTGTTTTTT. This translates into CASNRRVPGELFF.

The chain carries TRBV15 and TRBJ2-7; possibly TRBD1 or TRBD2 for D (6 bases each). The CDR3 length is 18 residues. Germline CDR1 is LNHNV and CDR2 is YYDKDF (reference sequence). The V end lost 0 bases, the J end lost 5 bases, and 23 bases lay between the germline ends. CDR3 bases: TGTGCCACCAGCAGAGATCGGACGAGACCGGGGGCTGGGGACGAGCAGTACTTC. It encodes CATSRDRTRPGAGDEQYF.

This chain links TRBV2 with TRBJ1-1; possibly TRBD1 for D (6 bases). V gave up 2 bases and J gave up 5 bases, with 12 bases separating them. Germline V CDR1 and CDR2: SNHLY, FYNNEI. The length of the CDR3 is 14 residues. The CDR3 DNA follows: TGTGCCAGCAGTGAATGGGGGCGGGTAACTGAAGCTTTCTTT. Translation gives CASSEWGRVTEAFF. Using reference TRBV2 and TRBJ1-1 for the parts outside the CDR3, the full variable domain is EPEVTQTPSHQVTQMGQEVILRCVPISNHLYFYWYRQILGQKVEFLVSFYNNEISEKSEIFDDQFSVERPDGSNFTLKIRSTKLEDSAMYFCASSEWGRVTEAFFGQGTRLTVV.

This chain links TRBV10-3 with TRBJ2-7; TRBD1 might be the D (6 bases). CDR1 ENHRY and CDR2 SYGVKD come from the germline V gene. This CDR3 has 11 amino acids. Between the trimmed V and J ends, which lost 8 bases and 2 bases, there was a span of 7 bases. CDR3 in DNA: TGTGCCATCCGACAGGCCTACGAGCAGTACTTC. Translation: CAIRQAYEQYF.